The clone carrying this TCR beta chain was observed a handful of times. Its cognate antigen is unknown. Both 60 Vbeta primers and 13 Jbeta primers went into the PCR. Sequencing used immunoSEQ multiplex PCR; TCRdb keeps in-frame clones, though not all of them. The sample gives fewer than 150,000 clones, around 80% of which show up once; 0.2% to 0.3% is in the top ten. CDR3 length equals 14 residues. V trimming: 7 bases; J trimming: 0 bases; junction bases outside the gene matches: 3. Germline CDR1 reads SNHLY; CDR2 reads FYNNEI. This record comes from a study of cytomegalovirus exposure and HLA in healthy donors. Study results and caveats: As a later analysis revealed, most CMV-associated TCR beta chains appeared HLA-restricted.

Sequencing was carried out using PBMCs. The chain recombines TRBV2 with TRBJ2-7, with 10 bases matching TRBD1. The receptor was derived from a man in his fifties or sixties in good health and CMV-seronegative. Written as DNA, the CDR3 is TGTGCCAGCACGAGGACAGGGGGCTCCTACGAGCAGTACTTC. Encoded protein: CASTRTGGSYEQYF.